The rows below give T cell receptor beta chains drawn from one sample of a study of OX40 agonist ivuxolimab in advanced cancers. Produced via immunoSEQ multiplex PCR; TCRdb's table is partial and in-frame only. This sample has 43,000 or so clones, with about 90% found just once. Specimen: CD4+ or CD8+ T cells sorted from blood, collected in a trial of the OX40 agonist ivuxolimab. Receptors were obtained from an adult with an advanced solid tumor such as melanoma, head and neck, liver or kidney cancer. The CDR3 runs from the conserved cysteine through the conserved F or W. The D gene is left open where the match is weak. Rows may omit the clone size; those that give it use once, few, many or a size class.

TRBJ2-1 - - TRBV20-1 11 TGCAGTGCTAGAGATCGCCATGAGCAGTTCTTC CSARDRHEQFF
TRBJ2-1 - - TRBV5-5 15 TGTGCCAGCAGCAACAACGACAGGCCGGGAAATGAGCAGTTCTTC CASSNNDRPGNEQFF
TRBJ2-7 - - TRBV27 12 TGTGCCAGCACCCCGAAGGGGGACGAGCAGTACTTC CASTPKGDEQYF
TRBJ2-7 - - TRBV5-5 13 TGTGCCAGCAGCGGGGGTTCTACCTACGAGCAGTACTTC CASSGGSTYEQYF
TRBJ1-2 - TRBD1 TRBV7-8 15 TGTGCCAGCAGCGCGAACCGACAGGGCTTAGATGGCTACACCTTC CASSANRQGLDGYTF
TRBJ1-2 - - TRBV6-1 14 TGTGCCAGCAGTGAAGGGACACTACCCTATGGCTACACCTTC CASSEGTLPYGYTF
TRBJ1-4 once - TRBV27 16 TGTGCCAGCAGCCCCTCCCTGGGGTCCACTAATGAAAAACTGTTTTTT CASSPSLGSTNEKLFF
TRBJ1-1 - - TRBV9 16 TGTGCCAGCAGTGTAGGGACCGGAGATTCGAACACTGAAGCTTTCTTT CASSVGTGDSNTEAFF
TRBJ2-7 - - TRBV19 15 TGTGCCAGTAGTATCGATGGGCTAAGCTCCTACGAGCAGTACTTC CASSIDGLSSYEQYF
TRBJ2-1 - TRBD2 TRBV28 15 TGTGCCAGCAGTTTCCCTAGCGGGAGGGCGAATGAGCAGTTCTTC CASSFPSGRANEQFF
TRBJ2-2 - - TRBV29-1 15 TGCAGCGTTGAAGGACTCGGGCCCTACACCGGGGAGCTGTTTTTT CSVEGLGPYTGELFF
TRBJ2-7 - - TRBV6-1 11 TGTGCCAGCAGCCTAACCTACGAGCAGTACTTC CASSLTYEQYF
TRBJ1-4 - - TRBV9 15 TGTGCCAGCAGCCCCGGGGACACCCGAAGGGAAAAACTGTTTTTT CASSPGDTRREKLFF
TRBJ2-3 - - TRBV30 15 TGTGCCTGGAGATTAACAGGGAGGAGCACAGATACGCAGTATTTT CAWRLTGRSTDTQYF
TRBJ2-2 - - TRBV15 16 TGTGCCACCAGCAGAGCTGCGACAGGATACACCGGGGAGCTGTTTTTT CATSRAATGYTGELFF
TRBJ2-7 - - TRBV5-1 14 TGCGCCAGCAGCCTCCAGGGGAGCTCCTACGAGCAGTACTTC CASSLQGSSYEQYF
TRBJ2-2 - - TRBV6-1 13 TGTGCCAGCAGCCTTGAAGACACCGGGGAGCTGTTTTTT CASSLEDTGELFF
TRBJ2-3 - TRBD2 TRBV7-9 16 TGTGCCAGCAGCTTAGCGCGGGGGGGAGGTGCAGATACGCAGTATTTT CASSLARGGGADTQYF
TRBJ2-7 once TRBD1 TRBV19 16 TGTGCCAGTAGTCGACTTACCGGGACAGTTGGCCACGAGCAGTACTTC CASSRLTGTVGHEQYF
TRBJ2-7 once - TRBV6-5 15 TGTGCCAGCAACTCCCCAGCGAGCGGCCCCTACGAGCAGTACTTC CASNSPASGPYEQYF
TRBJ2-3 - - TRBV7-9 11 TGTGCCAGCAGCCGCCTGAATACGCAGTATTTT CASSRLNTQYF
TRBJ1-5 few - TRBV19 16 TGTGCCAGTAGTAGTGTGACCGGGGGGCGCAATCAGCCCCAGCATTTT CASSSVTGGRNQPQHF
TRBJ2-1 - - TRBV7-7 13 TGTGCTAGCAGCCCGGGACTGGCGTTTAAGCAGTTCTTC CASSPGLAFKQFF
TRBJ2-7 - - TRBV7-2 14 TGTGCCAGCAGCTTAGGGTCAGCGAACGGCGAGCAGTACTTC CASSLGSANGEQYF
TRBJ2-2 - - TRBV29-1 15 TGCAGCGTTGAAAGACAGGGCGGACTAGGCGGGGAGCTGTTTTTT CSVERQGGLGGELFF
TRBJ1-4 - - TRBV7-2 15 TGTGCCAGCAGCTTGTCGCCAGGGGCAGGTGAAAAACTGTTTTTT CASSLSPGAGEKLFF
TRBJ1-1 - - TRBV5-1 14 TGCGCCAGCAGCTTGGAACAGGGTAGGACTGAAGCTTTCTTT CASSLEQGRTEAFF
TRBJ2-7 once TRBD2 TRBV11-2 16 TGTGCCAGCAGCTTGGGACTAGCGGGAAATATCCACGAGCAGTACTTC CASSLGLAGNIHEQYF
TRBJ1-1 - - TRBV18 14 TGTGCCAGCTCACCAGAGACAACACACACTGAAGCTTTCTTT CASSPETTHTEAFF
TRBJ2-7 - - TRBV18 13 TGTGCCAGCTCACCACCGCGGGGTGACGAGCAGTACTTC CASSPPRGDEQYF
TRBJ2-6 - - TRBV19 14 TGTGCCAGTAGTATCCGCTCTGGGGCCAACGTCCTGACTTTC CASSIRSGANVLTF
TRBJ2-1 - - TRBV6-5 13 TGTGCCAGCAGTGACTTAACAGCTCCTGAGCAGTTCTTC CASSDLTAPEQFF
TRBJ1-4 - - TRBV6-1 14 TGTGCCAGCGCCCTCGGAGACGCAAATGAAAAACTGTTTTTT CASALGDANEKLFF
TRBJ1-1 - - TRBV20-1 11 TGCAGTGCTAGGGACCGGGACGCCGAATTATTT CSARDRDAELF
TRBJ2-2 - TRBD1 TRBV7-3 16 TGTGCCAGCAGCTTTACAGGGGGCGCGAACACCGGGGAGCTGTTTTTT CASSFTGGANTGELFF
TRBJ1-4 - - TRBV10-3 17 TGTGCCATCAGTGATCCAGGACAGACTGCAACTAATGAAAAACTGTTTTTT CAISDPGQTATNEKLFF
TRBJ2-1 once - TRBV7-2 13 TGTGCCAGCAGCCTTAGTGTCCTAGGGGGGCAGTTCTTC CASSLSVLGGQFF
TRBJ2-7 - TRBD1 TRBV9 14 TGTGCCAGCAGCAAGGGACAGGGTCTCTACGAGCAGTACTTC CASSKGQGLYEQYF
TRBJ2-3 - TRBD2 TRBV7-2 17 TGTGCCAGCAGCTTGCTAGCGGGAGGGCCGAGCACAGATACGCAGTATTTT CASSLLAGGPSTDTQYF
TRBJ2-7 - TRBD1 TRBV5-6 14 TGTGCCAGCAGCCCCCCCCGCGACAGGGCCGAGCAGTACTTC CASSPPRDRAEQYF
TRBJ2-5 - - TRBV19 14 TGTGCCAGTAGGGAGACACGGGGTCGAGAGACCCAGTACTTC CASRETRGRETQYF